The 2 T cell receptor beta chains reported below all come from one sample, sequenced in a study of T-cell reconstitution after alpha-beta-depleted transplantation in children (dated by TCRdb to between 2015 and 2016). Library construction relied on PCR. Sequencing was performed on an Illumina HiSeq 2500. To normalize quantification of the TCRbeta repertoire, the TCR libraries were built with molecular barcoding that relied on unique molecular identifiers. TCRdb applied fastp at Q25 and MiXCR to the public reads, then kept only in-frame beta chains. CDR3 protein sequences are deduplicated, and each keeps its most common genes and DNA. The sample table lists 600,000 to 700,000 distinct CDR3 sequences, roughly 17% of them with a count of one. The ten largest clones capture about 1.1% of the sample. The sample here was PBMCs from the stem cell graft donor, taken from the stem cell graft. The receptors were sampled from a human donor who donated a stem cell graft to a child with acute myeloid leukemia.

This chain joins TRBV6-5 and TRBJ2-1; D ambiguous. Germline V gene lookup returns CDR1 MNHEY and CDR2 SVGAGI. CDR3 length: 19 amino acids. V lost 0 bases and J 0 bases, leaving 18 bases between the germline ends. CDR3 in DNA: TGTGCCAGCAGTTACTCGAGTCTCAGACCCACGAGCTCCTACAATGAGCAGTTCTTC. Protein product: CASSYSSLRPTSSYNEQFF.

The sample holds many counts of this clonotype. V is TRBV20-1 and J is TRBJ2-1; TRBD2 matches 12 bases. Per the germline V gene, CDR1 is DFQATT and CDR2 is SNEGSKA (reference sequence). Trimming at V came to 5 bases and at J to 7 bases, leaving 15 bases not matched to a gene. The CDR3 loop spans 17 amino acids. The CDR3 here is CSAGPTSGGPLGNEQFF. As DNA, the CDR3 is TGCAGTGCTGGCCCGACTAGCGGGGGCCCACTAGGGAATGAGCAGTTCTTC.